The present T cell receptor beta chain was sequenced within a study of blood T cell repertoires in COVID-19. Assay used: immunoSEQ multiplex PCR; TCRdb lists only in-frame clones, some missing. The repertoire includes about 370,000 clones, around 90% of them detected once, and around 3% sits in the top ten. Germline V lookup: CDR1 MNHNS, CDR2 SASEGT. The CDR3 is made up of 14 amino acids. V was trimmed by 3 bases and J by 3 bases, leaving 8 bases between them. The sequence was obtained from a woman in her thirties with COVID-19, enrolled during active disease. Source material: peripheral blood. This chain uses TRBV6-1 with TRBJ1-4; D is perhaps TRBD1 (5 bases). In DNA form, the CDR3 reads TGTGCCAGCAGTGATTGGGGGGCTAATGAAAAACTGTTTTTT. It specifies CASSDWGANEKLFF.